This is a list of T cell receptor beta chains from one sample in a study of control samples from healthy donors and cancer patients. Clones were sequenced by immunoSEQ multiplex PCR, and TCRdb holds only the in-frame ones, with some missing. The sample lists about 16,000 clones; 70% to 90% were seen once. Sequencing was done on a sample of PBMCs. These receptors all come from a man between 60 and 70 years old with head and neck cancer. The CDR3 runs from the conserved cysteine through the conserved F or W. A D gene is named only where the DNA matches it firmly. Expanded clones are given a class, and other clones once, few, many or no size at all.

>NA|TRBJ2-7|TRBV2|15|NA
CASSENRAPANEQYF
TGTGCCAGCAGCGAAAACAGGGCCCCCGCCAACGAGCAGTACTTC
>NA|TRBJ2-7|TRBV2|13|NA
CASSPRQTYEQYF
TGTGCCAGCAGTCCCAGACAGACCTACGAGCAGTACTTC
>NA|TRBJ2-1|TRBV7-8|14|TRBD2
CASRVAGAYNEQFF
TGTGCCAGCAGGGTAGCGGGGGCTTACAATGAGCAGTTCTTC
>NA|TRBJ2-3|TRBV5-1|14|NA
CASRPGPSTDTQYF
TGCGCCAGCAGGCCCGGCCCTAGCACAGATACGCAGTATTTT
>NA|TRBJ2-7|TRBV7-3|15|NA
CASSRVDSAVNEQYF
TGTGCCAGCAGCCGCGTGGACTCAGCCGTGAACGAGCAGTACTTC
>NA|TRBJ2-7|TRBV18|15|TRBD1
CASSRASTGEYEQYF
TGTGCCAGCTCCAGGGCCTCGACAGGGGAGTACGAGCAGTACTTC
>NA|TRBJ2-7|TRBV6-5|15|NA
CASSTQPRSGYEQYF
TGTGCCAGCAGCACACAACCTCGGTCGGGCTACGAGCAGTACTTC
>NA|TRBJ1-6|TRBV19|14|NA
CASSAGTPNSPLHF
TGTGCCAGTAGCGCCGGAACACCTAATTCACCCCTCCACTTT
>once|TRBJ2-2|TRBV11-2|14|TRBD1
CASSRQGDTGELFF
TGTGCCAGCAGCCGACAGGGGGACACCGGGGAGCTGTTTTTT
>NA|TRBJ2-7|TRBV12-5|13|NA
CASGLGGAYEQYF
TGTGCTAGTGGTTTGGGTGGGGCCTACGAGCAGTACTTC
>NA|TRBJ2-7|TRBV7-8|15|NA
CASSLGRATPYEQYF
TGTGCCAGCAGCTTAGGACGGGCGACCCCCTACGAGCAGTACTTC